The source of this T cell receptor beta chain is a study of T cell responses to AZD1222 COVID-19 vaccine. Whole-study results and caveats: Vaccine-associated CD4 TCRs ranged over spike, dominating at 160-218 and 743-854.

In regard to this clone: Its antigen remains unidentified.

Second-dose timings of about 4 or about 12 weeks were pooled. With 8 bases clipped from V and 2 bases from J, the junction kept 4 bases outside the gene matches. The CDR3 is 14 residues long. Germline V gives CDR1 SGHAT, CDR2 FQNNGV. Using immunoSEQ multiplex PCR, the repertoire was profiled, and TCRdb retains in-frame clones only, with some absent. The repertoire includes around 56,000 clones, 89% of them detected once, and roughly 15% sits in the top ten. The sequencing used peripheral blood, collected 28 days after the second AZD1222 dose. This chain joins TRBV11-2 and TRBJ2-7; 12 nucleotides line up with TRBD1. This receptor was identified in an adult who received the AZD1222 COVID-19 vaccine. CDR3 DNA: TGTGCCAGCGCTTGGGACAGGGGGCCCTACGAGCAGTACTTC. This encodes CASAWDRGPYEQYF.